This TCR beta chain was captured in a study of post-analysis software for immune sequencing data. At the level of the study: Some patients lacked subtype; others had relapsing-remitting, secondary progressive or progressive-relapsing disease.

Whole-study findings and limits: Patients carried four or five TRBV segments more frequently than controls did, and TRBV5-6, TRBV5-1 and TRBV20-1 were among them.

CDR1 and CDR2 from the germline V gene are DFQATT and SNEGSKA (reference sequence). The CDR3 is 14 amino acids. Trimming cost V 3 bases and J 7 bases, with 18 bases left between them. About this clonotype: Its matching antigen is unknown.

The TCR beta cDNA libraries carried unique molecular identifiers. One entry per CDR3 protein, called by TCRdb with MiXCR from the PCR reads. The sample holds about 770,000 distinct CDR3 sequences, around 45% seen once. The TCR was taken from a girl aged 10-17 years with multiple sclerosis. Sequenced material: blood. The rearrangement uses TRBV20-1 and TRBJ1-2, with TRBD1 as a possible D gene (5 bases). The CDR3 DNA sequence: TGCAGTGCTAGCCCCGGGACGGGGGTTGGTGGCTACACCTTC. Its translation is CSASPGTGVGGYTF.